This is a list of T cell receptor beta chains from one sample in a study of T-cell reconstitution after alpha-beta-depleted transplantation in children. TCRdb reprocessed the PCR reads via MiXCR and lists one record per CDR3 protein. This table has hundreds of thousands of distinct CDR3 sequences, about a sixth appearing once. Sequences were derived from PBMCs, mostly from graft donor cells, sampled 360 days after TCRalphabeta/CD19-depleted stem cell transplant. Receptors were obtained from a boy in the first two years of life who had a stem cell transplant for Wiskott-Aldrich syndrome, so the T cells may come from the graft donor. CDR3s include the opening cysteine and the closing phenylalanine or tryptophan. The order of the fields is clone size, CDR3 length, V gene, J gene, D gene, CDR3 protein, CDR3 DNA. The D gene is left open where the match is weak. The listing skips clone size in some rows; elsewhere it reads once, few, many or a size class.

many	15	TRBV10-3	TRBJ2-3	-	CAISESKRITDTQYF	TGTGCCATCAGTGAGTCTAAACGGATAACAGATACGCAGTATTTT
few	13	TRBV29-1	TRBJ2-7	-	CSVVPGFPYEQYF	TGCAGCGTCGTTCCGGGATTCCCCTACGAGCAGTACTTC
-	15	TRBV7-2	TRBJ2-5	-	CASSLDGGTKETQYF	TGTGCCAGCAGCTTAGATGGGGGGACAAAAGAGACCCAGTACTTC
-	13	TRBV20-1	TRBJ2-1	-	CSAPIAAYNEQFF	TGCAGTGCACCTATAGCAGCTTACAATGAGCAGTTCTTC
-	17	TRBV5-1	TRBJ1-2	TRBD1	CASSLRDRGRKNYGYTF	TGCGCCAGCAGCTTGCGGGACAGGGGGCGCAAAAACTATGGCTACACCTTC
few	15	TRBV5-1	TRBJ2-1	TRBD1	CASSYRDRGFDEQFF	TGCGCCAGCAGTTACCGGGACAGGGGCTTCGATGAGCAGTTCTTC
-	17	TRBV21-1	TRBJ1-2	-	CASSNGSQGPSNYGYTF	TGTGCCAGCAGCAATGGCTCACAGGGGCCCTCTAACTATGGCTACACCTTC
many	14	TRBV12-3/TRBV12-4	TRBJ2-7	-	CASTWGSTRSEQYF	TGTGCCAGCACCTGGGGGTCGACACGTAGCGAGCAGTACTTC
-	13	TRBV29-1	TRBJ1-1	-	CSVEGQLNTEAFF	TGCAGCGTTGAAGGGCAGTTGAACACTGAAGCTTTCTTT
-	18	TRBV4-1	TRBJ2-7	TRBD2	CASSPGLAGGPGVNEQYF	TGCGCCAGCAGCCCGGGACTAGCGGGAGGGCCAGGCGTCAACGAGCAGTACTTC
-	17	TRBV20-1	TRBJ2-3	-	CSARTRRGPSGTDTQYF	TGCAGTGCTAGAACCAGACGGGGTCCTAGCGGCACAGATACGCAGTATTTT
-	14	TRBV6-5	TRBJ2-1	TRBD1	CASSYWTGSHEQFF	TGTGCCAGCAGTTACTGGACAGGGTCCCATGAGCAGTTCTTC
many	11	TRBV24-1	TRBJ2-5	-	CAPRGQETQYF	TGTGCCCCGCGTGGTCAAGAGACCCAGTACTTC
-	12	TRBV30	TRBJ1-1	-	CAWSVRVLGAFF	TGTGCCTGGAGTGTACGGGTACTCGGCGCTTTCTTT
few	13	TRBV29-1	TRBJ2-5	-	CSVGMGGQETQYF	TGCAGCGTCGGTATGGGGGGCCAAGAGACCCAGTACTTC
few	16	TRBV7-6	TRBJ2-2	-	CASSLGIWGNTGELFF	TGTGCCAGCAGCTTAGGGATTTGGGGTAACACCGGGGAGCTGTTTTTT
-	16	TRBV25-1	TRBJ2-5	TRBD2	CASSQGLAGRQETQYF	TGTGCCAGCAGTCAGGGACTAGCGGGGCGGCAAGAGACCCAGTACTTC